Presented here are 23 T cell receptor beta chains from one specimen sequenced in a study of blood T cell repertoires in COVID-19. Using immunoSEQ multiplex PCR, the repertoire was profiled, and TCRdb retains in-frame clones only, with some absent. The repertoire holds roughly 25,000 clones, with about two thirds as singletons. Sequenced sample: peripheral blood. The receptor source for this set is an elderly woman with acute or convalescent COVID-19.

The CDR3 spells CASSLATDQPQHF. The CDR3 coding sequence is TGTGCCAGCAGCTTAGCGACAGATCAGCCCCAGCATTTT. J is TRBJ1-5 and V is TRBV7-6; the D gene is possibly TRBD1 (5 bases). This CDR3 spans 13 amino acids. Trimming pared 0 bases from V and 5 bases from J, leaving 5 bases between. Per the germline V gene, CDR1 is SGHVS and CDR2 is FNYEAQ.

The chain employs TRBV5-1 and TRBJ1-4; TRBD1 is a possible D gene (5 bases). The CDR3 is made up of 14 amino acids. The V end was cut by 3 bases, the J end by 7 bases, with 13 bases between. The germline V gene has CDR1 SGHRS and CDR2 YFSETQ. The CDR3 DNA reads as TGCGCCAGCAGCTCCCGGGGGGGTGGTGAAAAACTGTTTTTT. Translating gives CASSSRGGGEKLFF.

This chain uses TRBV11-2 with TRBJ1-2; 10 bases match TRBD1. Trimming took 0 bases from V and 7 from J; bases not matched to a gene: 5. Germline CDR1 SGHAT, CDR2 FQNNGV. The CDR3 has 15 residues. The CDR3 bases are TGTGCCAGCAGCTTAGATACCGGGACAGGGGTTGGCTACACCTTC. Translated: CASSLDTGTGVGYTF.

The chain employs TRBV2 and TRBJ1-1; D is unclear. V was trimmed by 10 bases and J by 4 bases, leaving 10 bases between them. The CDR3 consists of 11 residues. Germline CDR1 reads SNHLY; CDR2 reads FYNNEI. CDR3 sequence (DNA): TGTGCCAAGGTCCTAGTCACTGAAGCTTTCTTT. Residues: CAKVLVTEAFF.

The gene calls are TRBV7-2 and TRBJ2-1; 9 bases fit TRBD2. This CDR3 has 14 amino acids. CDR1 is SGHTA and CDR2 is FQGNSA in the germline V gene. V was clipped by 5 bases and J by 9 bases; unmatched bases: 8. The DNA of the CDR3 is TGTGCCAGCAGCCCCCTAGCGGGGCCCACTGAGCAGTTCTTC. Translation gives CASSPLAGPTEQFF. The variable domain in full, with the rest retrieved from reference TRBV7-2 and TRBJ2-1, is GAGVSQSPSNKVTEKGKDVELRCDPISGHTALYWYRQSLGQGLEFLIYFQGNSAPDKSGLPSDRFSAERTGGSVSTLTIQRTQQEDSAVYLCASSPLAGPTEQFFGPGTRLTVL.

There are a few counts of this clone. The chain is built from TRBV11-2 and TRBJ2-7; TRBD1 is a possible D gene (5 bases). V lost 6 bases and J lost 3, with 15 bases in between. The CDR3 totals 14 residues. The germline gives CDR1 SGHAT, CDR2 FQNNGV. DNA of the CDR3: TGTGCCAGCAGGAACGACAGATTCCACTACGAGCAGTACTTC. This encodes CASRNDRFHYEQYF.

A single count supports this clone. The chain links TRBV12-3 or TRBV12-4 to TRBJ2-3, with D hard to call. V was pared by 7 bases and J by 5 bases, with 10 bases between. The CDR3 has 12 amino acids. The CDR3 sequence: CASTLGVDTQYF. DNA for the CDR3: TGTGCCAGCACCCTGGGCGTAGATACGCAGTATTTT.

The V and J genes are TRBV3-1 (or the pseudogene TRBV3-2) and TRBJ2-7; the D gene is possibly TRBD2 (6 bases). CDR1 and CDR2 (germline): LGHDT, YNNKEL (reference sequence). V was shortened by 3 bases and J by 6 bases, with 15 bases between the two germline ends. The CDR3 length is 14 residues. The CDR3, as DNA: TGTGCCAGCAGCCACTTGGCGGGAAAGGGCGAGCAGTACTTC. Protein: CASSHLAGKGEQYF.

This sequence joins TRBV4-1 and TRBJ2-2; 12 bases align to TRBD2. This CDR3 spans 17 amino acids. The V gene's germline CDR1 is MGHRA and CDR2 YSYEKL. J gave up 8 bases and V 4 bases, and 11 bases lay outside the gene matches. The CDR3 DNA reads TGCGCCAGCAGCCCCCGGACTAGCGGGGAGATTCCTGGGGAGCTGTTTTTT. Translation gives CASSPRTSGEIPGELFF.

V is TRBV19 and J is TRBJ2-7, with D possibly matching TRBD2 (5 bases). The length of the CDR3 is 14 residues. V was cut by 4 bases and J by 0 bases, with 10 bases left in between. The germline CDR1 and CDR2 sequences are LNHDA and SQIVND (reference sequence). The CDR3 here is CASSTPGFSYEQYF. DNA of the CDR3: TGTGCCAGTAGTACCCCGGGATTCTCCTACGAGCAGTACTTC. The full variable domain, its missing parts supplied by reference TRBV19 and TRBJ2-7, is DGGITQSPKYLFRKEGQNVTLSCEQNLNHDAMYWYRQDPGQGLRLIYYSQIVNDFQKGDIAEGYSVSREKKESFPLTVTSAQKNPTAFYLCASSTPGFSYEQYFGPGTRLTVT.

The CDR3: CATNLQGQPQHF. The CDR3 DNA follows: TGTGCCACCAACCTGCAGGGCCAGCCCCAGCATTTT. The chain carries TRBV28 and TRBJ1-5, with TRBD1 as a possible D gene (5 bases). Trimming took 10 bases from V and 7 from J, leaving 14 bases between them. The CDR3 covers 12 residues. Germline CDR1 and CDR2: MDHEN and SYDVKM.

The DNA for the CDR3 is TGCGCCAGCAGAGATAGCGGTAACCTAGTCAATGAGCAGTTCTTC. This sequence encodes CASRDSGNLVNEQFF. The V and J genes are TRBV10-2 and TRBJ2-1; D possibly corresponds to TRBD2 (6 bases). The CDR3 has 15 amino acids. Germline loops: CDR1 WSHSY, CDR2 SAAADI. V shed 6 bases and J shed 6 bases, with 18 bases lying between them.

The gene calls are TRBV7-8 and TRBJ1-1; D perhaps matches TRBD1 (6 bases). CDR3 length: 15 residues. CDR1 is SGHVS, CDR2 FQNEAQ, per germline. Trimming left V 1 base short and J 7 bases short, with 16 bases between. CDR3 nucleotide sequence: TGTGCCAGCAGCTTAGTGAACAGGGTATTAAGTGAAGCTTTCTTT. It is translated as CASSLVNRVLSEAFF. The full variable domain, its missing parts supplied by reference TRBV7-8 and TRBJ1-1, is GAGVSQSPRYKVAKRGQDVALRCDPISGHVSLFWYQQALGQGPEFLTYFQNEAQLDKSGLPSDRFFAERPEGSVSTLKIQRTQQEDSAVYLCASSLVNRVLSEAFFGQGTRLTVV.

CDR3 nucleotide sequence: TGTGCCAGTAGTATTAATCTAGTCGCGGGCGGGGAGCTGTTTTTT. This gives the protein CASSINLVAGGELFF. V and J are TRBV19 and TRBJ2-2, with D maybe TRBD2 (5 bases). Per the germline V gene, CDR1 is LNHDA and CDR2 is SQIVND (reference sequence). The CDR3 is 15 amino acids. V was shortened by 3 bases and J by 7 bases, with 15 bases between the two germline ends.

The genes are TRBV3-1 (or the pseudogene TRBV3-2) and TRBJ2-1, with TRBD2 identical over 7 bases. The V and J ends lost 8 bases and 8 bases, in that order; junction bases with no gene match: 12. The CDR3 length is 14 residues. The germline gives CDR1 LGHDT, CDR2 YNNKEL (reference sequence). The CDR3: CASVRDGGKDEQFF. The CDR3 DNA follows: TGTGCCAGCGTAAGGGACGGGGGGAAAGATGAGCAGTTCTTC.

The rearrangement links TRBV7-6 to TRBJ2-5; TRBD2 matches at 14 bases. The germline V gene encodes CDR1 SGHVS and CDR2 FNYEAQ. The CDR3 extends over 18 amino acids. The V gene end was trimmed by 4 bases and the J gene end by 5 bases; junction bases not matched to a gene: 12. The CDR3 sequence: CASSSRLAGGPEWETQYF. CDR3 DNA sequence: TGTGCCAGCAGCTCCCGACTAGCGGGAGGGCCGGAGTGGGAGACCCAGTACTTC.

V usage is TRBV12-3 or TRBV12-4 and J usage is TRBJ2-7; maybe TRBD2 (6 bases). The CDR3 is made up of 13 amino acids. Trimming left V 3 bases short and J 4 bases short, with 10 bases between. CDR3 in amino acids: CASSLGLSYEQYF. In nucleotides, the CDR3 is TGTGCCAGCAGTTTGGGACTTTCGTACGAGCAGTACTTC.

This clone was found once. The CDR3 DNA reads TGTGCCAGCAGCGTATCAGGGGGCGGCTACACCTTC. This codes for CASSVSGGGYTF. This sequence joins TRBV9 and TRBJ1-2, with 8 bases fitting TRBD1. The germline V gene encodes CDR1 SGDLS and CDR2 YYNGEE. The junction had 1 base not matched to a gene; V was cut back by 1 base and J by 8 bases. The CDR3 covers 12 residues.

This clone appeared a single time. CDR3 protein: CASSYSGTGFHEQYF. The CDR3 DNA reads as TGTGCCAGCAGTTATTCCGGGACAGGGTTCCACGAGCAGTACTTC. The chain has TRBV6-7 and TRBJ2-7, with 9 bases lining up with TRBD1. TRBV6-7 is an ORF, and what it does is uncertain. The CDR3 runs to 15 residues. J lost 5 bases, V lost 3 bases, and 8 bases had no gene match.

The rearrangement links TRBV7-3 to TRBJ2-2, with TRBD2 matching 8 bases. CDR3 size: 17 residues. V trimming: 3 bases; J trimming: 2 bases; junction bases outside the gene matches: 8. The V gene's germline CDR1 is SGHTA and CDR2 FQGTGA. This CDR3 reads CASSFSSGGANTGELFF. For the CDR3, the DNA is TGTGCCAGCAGCTTTTCCAGCGGGGGCGCCAACACCGGGGAGCTGTTTTTT.

The chain links TRBV13 to TRBJ2-7; TRBD1 matches at 8 bases. This CDR3 has 15 residues. V gave up 4 bases and J gave up 7 bases; unmatched junction bases: 12. Germline-derived CDR1 and CDR2 are PRHDT and FYEKMQ (reference sequence). This chain's CDR3 is CASSSPDRGLWEQYF. Here the CDR3 DNA reads TGTGCCAGCAGCTCGCCCGACAGGGGCCTCTGGGAGCAGTACTTC.

This clone was counted between two and nine times. V is TRBV11-2 and J is TRBJ1-1; no definite D call. The V end lost 3 bases, the J end lost 2 bases, and 10 bases lay between the germline ends. CDR3 length equals 14 residues. Per germline, CDR1 SGHAT and CDR2 FQNNGV. The CDR3 bases are TGTGCCAGCAGCTTGTACGGGATCAACACTGAAGCTTTCTTT. It yields the protein CASSLYGINTEAFF.

This chain joins TRBV6-5 and TRBJ2-7; TRBD1 matches 9 bases. The CDR3 loop spans 15 amino acids. The V and J ends lost 7 bases and 3 bases, in that order; junction bases with no gene match: 10. Germline assignment: CDR1 MNHEY and CDR2 SVGAGI. The chain's CDR3 is CASTGTGSRNYEQYF. The CDR3, as DNA: TGTGCCAGCACCGGGACAGGGAGTAGAAACTACGAGCAGTACTTC.